Below, 14 T cell receptor beta chains from the same sample are listed, as sequenced in a study of OX40 agonist ivuxolimab in advanced cancers. Here immunoSEQ multiplex PCR was the method, and the copy in TCRdb shows in-frame clones only, minus some. The data contain roughly 51,000 clones, 88% of them singletons. Sequences were derived from CD4+ or CD8+ T cells sorted from blood, sampled in a trial of the OX40 agonist ivuxolimab. Receptors were obtained from an adult with an advanced solid tumor such as melanoma, head and neck, liver or kidney cancer.

This sequence joins TRBV5-1 and TRBJ2-7, with TRBD1 identical over 9 bases. The CDR3 totals 15 residues. CDR1 is SGHRS, CDR2 YFSETQ, per germline. The ends lost 3 bases at V and 4 bases at J; junction bases unmatched: 8. Here the CDR3 DNA reads TGCGCCAGCAGCTCCCAACCGGGACAGGGATACGAGCAGTACTTC. Its translation is CASSSQPGQGYEQYF.

In nucleotides, the CDR3 is TGTGCCAGCAGTCCCTCAACGGGTCAGAGGAAGTACTTC. Translating gives CASSPSTGQRKYF. The chain links TRBV6-5 to TRBJ2-7, with D unclear. The CDR3 contains 13 residues. The ends were cut back, 5 bases at V and 11 bases at J, with 19 bases in the middle. Germline CDR1 MNHEY, CDR2 SVGAGI.

The CDR3 region is CASSIGTGGETQYF. The CDR3 bases are TGTGCCAGTAGTATCGGTACAGGGGGGGAGACCCAGTACTTC. The V and J genes are TRBV19 and TRBJ2-5, with 8 bases aligning to TRBD1. This CDR3 has 14 amino acids. Germline lookup yields CDR1 LNHDA and CDR2 SQIVND (reference sequence). The V gene end was trimmed by 3 bases and the J gene end by 5 bases; junction bases not matched to a gene: 5. The entire variable domain, with the rest obtained from reference TRBV19 and TRBJ2-5, is as follows: DGGITQSPKYLFRKEGQNVTLSCEQNLNHDAMYWYRQDPGQGLRLIYYSQIVNDFQKGDIAEGYSVSREKKESFPLTVTSAQKNPTAFYLCASSIGTGGETQYFGPGTRLLVL.

Here the CDR3 reads CASRTGGGEAFF. CDR3 bases: TGTGCCAGCAGGACAGGGGGTGGTGAAGCTTTCTTT. The J gene is TRBJ1-1, the V gene TRBV28; 9 nucleotides agree with TRBD1. From germline, CDR1 is MDHEN and CDR2 SYDVKM. J gave up 7 bases and V 6 bases, and 3 bases lay outside the gene matches. The CDR3 has 12 residues.

The chain combines TRBV4-2 with TRBJ1-2; D unresolved. With 0 bases removed from V and 4 bases from J, the gap between germline ends came to 9 bases. Germline assignment: CDR1 LGHNA and CDR2 YNFKEQ. CDR3 length equals 14 residues. CDR3 residues: CASSQDLGPYGYTF. CDR3 DNA sequence: TGTGCCAGCAGCCAAGATTTGGGTCCCTATGGCTACACCTTC.

The chain employs TRBV7-9 and TRBJ2-1; TRBD1 or TRBD2 may be the D gene (6 bases each). Germline CDR1 is SEHNR and CDR2 is FQNEAQ (reference sequence). The ends were cut back, 3 bases at V and 3 bases at J, with 9 bases in the middle. The CDR3 extends over 14 amino acids. CDR3 in amino acids: CASSFGGGYNEQFF. CDR3 coding DNA: TGTGCCAGCAGCTTTGGAGGGGGCTACAATGAGCAGTTCTTC.

This clone was detected only a few times. The V and J genes are TRBV5-1 and TRBJ1-5, with D possibly TRBD1 on 5 matching bases. Germline lookup yields CDR1 SGHRS and CDR2 YFSETQ. V lost 1 base and J 0 bases, leaving 8 bases between the germline ends. The CDR3 is 15 amino acids. CDR3 region: CASSLSGHSNQPQHF. The CDR3 DNA reads TGCGCCAGCAGCTTGTCAGGGCATAGCAATCAGCCCCAGCATTTT.

The genes are TRBV23-1 and TRBJ1-1; no definite D call. TRBV23-1 is designated an ORF whose function remains uncertain. This CDR3 is 16 amino acids long. Trimming shortened V by 2 bases and J by 0 bases, and 13 bases separated the two germline ends. CDR3: CASSQGSSAMNTEAFF. The CDR3 DNA reads TGCGCCAGCAGTCAAGGAAGTAGTGCAATGAACACTGAAGCTTTCTTT.

The V call is TRBV19, the J call TRBJ1-5; D possibly corresponds to TRBD1 (5 bases). The CDR3 is 13 amino acids. Germline CDR1 LNHDA, CDR2 SQIVND (reference sequence). The V and J ends lost 4 bases and 4 bases respectively, with 8 bases between them. The CDR3 here is CASSTQANQPQHF. The CDR3 region has the DNA TGTGCCAGTAGTACACAGGCGAATCAGCCCCAGCATTTT.

The chain carries TRBV7-9 and TRBJ2-1, with 11 bases matching TRBD2. CDR1 and CDR2 from the germline V gene are SEHNR and FQNEAQ (reference sequence). Unmatched junction bases numbered 13, after V lost 2 bases and J lost 4 bases. The CDR3 consists of 19 residues. DNA for the CDR3: TGTGCCAGCAGCTTAAATCCGGGAATAGCGGGAGGGCTGTACAATGAGCAGTTCTTC. Translation gives CASSLNPGIAGGLYNEQFF.

The CDR3 sequence: CAWSKGQGEYNEQFF. CDR3 nucleotide sequence: TGTGCCTGGAGTAAGGGACAGGGAGAGTACAATGAGCAGTTCTTC. V usage is TRBV30 and J usage is TRBJ2-1, with 9 bases fitting TRBD1. This CDR3 is 15 amino acids long. V gave up 2 bases and J gave up 4 bases; unmatched junction bases: 6. The germline V gene encodes CDR1 GTSNPN and CDR2 SVGIG (reference sequence).

The chain has TRBV7-8 and TRBJ2-7; D not certain. V was shortened by 0 bases and J by 2 bases, with 8 bases between the two germline ends. CDR3 length: 14 amino acids. From germline, CDR1 is SGHVS and CDR2 FQNEAQ. The CDR3 region is CASSLARGAYEQYF. CDR3 bases: TGTGCCAGCAGCTTAGCACGCGGAGCCTACGAGCAGTACTTC.

V usage is TRBV7-8 and J usage is TRBJ2-7; 10 nucleotides agree with TRBD2. CDR1 SGHVS and CDR2 FQNEAQ come from the germline V gene. V was clipped by 0 bases and J by 4 bases; unmatched bases: 3. CDR3 length: 15 amino acids. Here the CDR3 DNA reads TGTGCCAGCAGCTTAGCAGCGGGAGGGCCTTACGAGCAGTACTTC. Its translation: CASSLAAGGPYEQYF.

This clone appeared once. This rearrangement joins TRBV6-6 to TRBJ2-3; D not certain. Germline values: CDR1 MNHNY, CDR2 SVGAGI (reference sequence). The ends were cut back, 3 bases at V and 1 base at J, with 14 bases in the middle. The CDR3 is 16 amino acids. As DNA, the CDR3 is TGTGCCAGCAGTTATCCGACTGGGCAGGGCACAGATACGCAGTATTTT. It codes for CASSYPTGQGTDTQYF.